These 18 T cell receptor beta chains were sequenced from one sample in a study of radiation and T cells in renal cell carcinoma. Time point in this sample: blood 2 weeks post-SBRT. Regarding treatment: 15 Gy SBRT to primary tumor, nephrectomy 4 weeks later. TCRdb's table, derived via immunoSEQ multiplex PCR, lists solely in-frame clones and lacks some. The sample shows 120,000 or so clones, about four fifths of them seen only once. The source was blood, collected from a patient whose treatment included radiotherapy and nephrectomy. The receptors were sampled from a man aged 50-59 years with renal cell carcinoma.

The J gene is TRBJ1-5, the V gene TRBV12-5, with 7 bases lining up with TRBD1. Germline CDR1 and CDR2: LGHNT and FRNRAP. V was pared by 0 bases and J by 4 bases, with 6 bases of the junction left unmatched. This CDR3 is built from 16 residues. CDR3 in amino acids: CASGLVQQGLNQPQHF. CDR3 nucleotides: TGTGCTAGTGGTTTGGTACAACAGGGGCTTAATCAGCCCCAGCATTTT.

The rearrangement uses TRBV28 and TRBJ2-7; TRBD1 matches at 9 bases. CDR1 and CDR2 (germline): MDHEN, SYDVKM. With V trimmed by 6 bases and J by 5 bases, 11 bases remained unmatched. The CDR3 sequence is 15 residues long. The CDR3 here is CASSEPGQGIHEQYF. CDR3 coding DNA: TGTGCCAGCAGCGAACCGGGACAGGGTATCCACGAGCAGTACTTC.

The chain links TRBV2 to TRBJ1-4; D remains unclear. Germline loops: CDR1 SNHLY, CDR2 FYNNEI. The V and J ends lost 2 bases and 0 bases respectively, with 7 bases between them. This CDR3 comprises 15 residues. The chain's CDR3 is CASSETRTTNEKLFF. In nucleotides, the CDR3 is TGTGCCAGCAGTGAAACCAGAACAACTAATGAAAAACTGTTTTTT.

This clone was observed a handful of times. J is TRBJ1-1 and V is TRBV7-3; 7 nucleotides align to TRBD1. CDR1 and CDR2 from the germline V gene are SGHTA and FQGTGA. The CDR3 is 13 amino acids. V lost 3 bases, J lost 3 bases, and 1 base stayed unmatched. CDR3 bases: TGTGCCAGCAGCTTTGACAGGGACACTGAAGCTTTCTTT. Residues: CASSFDRDTEAFF.

The chain couples TRBV6-6 to TRBJ1-1, with 7 bases that match TRBD1. The CDR3 covers 15 residues. CDR1 is MNHNY, CDR2 SVGAGI, per germline (reference sequence). V was pared by 8 bases and J by 2 bases, with 11 bases of the junction left unmatched. This CDR3 reads CASHAGNRGNTEAFF. CDR3 nucleotide sequence: TGTGCCAGCCACGCGGGGAACAGGGGAAACACTGAAGCTTTCTTT.

The chain couples TRBV5-1 to TRBJ2-2; 8 nucleotides align to TRBD2. V trimming: 5 bases; J trimming: 4 bases; junction bases outside the gene matches: 7. The CDR3 sequence is 15 residues long. CDR1 is SGHRS and CDR2 is YFSETQ in the germline V gene. CDR3: CASRQAGASTGELFF. DNA for the CDR3: TGCGCCAGCAGACAAGCGGGGGCGAGCACCGGGGAGCTGTTTTTT. Drawing the rest from reference TRBV5-1 and TRBJ2-2, the complete variable domain is KAGVTQTPRYLIKTRGQQVTLSCSPISGHRSVSWYQQTPGQGLQFLFEYFSETQRNKGNFPGRFSGRQFSNSRSEMNVSTLELGDSALYLCASRQAGASTGELFFGEGSRLTVL.

The genes are TRBV30 and TRBJ1-3, with D maybe TRBD1 (6 bases). The CDR3 totals 14 residues. The germline CDR1 and CDR2 sequences are GTSNPN and SVGIG (reference sequence). Trimming took off 3 bases at V and 8 bases at J, with 17 bases between the two ends. The chain's CDR3 is CAWRGNRDSHTIYF. CDR3 nucleotide sequence: TGTGCCTGGAGAGGAAACAGGGACTCGCACACCATATATTTT.

A few counts support this clone. CDR3 amino acids: CASGQGNTGELFF. The CDR3 DNA follows: TGTGCCAGCGGCCAGGGGAACACCGGGGAGCTGTTTTTT. The chain combines TRBV11-1 with TRBJ2-2; perhaps TRBD1 as D (5 bases). CDR3 length equals 13 residues. V shed 8 bases and J shed 1 base, with 8 bases lying between them. CDR1 and CDR2 (germline): SGHAT, FQDESV (reference sequence).

The chain links TRBV7-9 to TRBJ2-5; unclear D gene. The ends were cut back, 1 base at V and 2 bases at J, with 8 bases in the middle. This CDR3 has 14 residues. Germline V gene data show CDR1 as SEHNR and CDR2 as FQNEAQ (reference sequence). The CDR3 bases are TGTGCCAGCAGCTTAGTGAGCAAACAAGAGACCCAGTACTTC. Encoded protein: CASSLVSKQETQYF.

The chain carries TRBV2 and TRBJ1-1; D unresolved. The length of the CDR3 is 15 residues. From germline, CDR1 is SNHLY and CDR2 FYNNEI. The V gene lost 5 bases and the J gene lost 1 base, with 14 bases spanning the gap. CDR3 amino acids: CASSRAGEPNTEAFF. CDR3 coding DNA: TGTGCCAGCAGTAGGGCTGGGGAGCCGAACACTGAAGCTTTCTTT.

This clone has a single count. The rearrangement joins TRBV11-1 to TRBJ1-1; D is unclear. Germline V gene sequence: CDR1 SGHAT, CDR2 FQDESV (reference sequence). V was pared by 5 bases and J by 2 bases, with 9 bases between. The CDR3 covers 13 residues. The CDR3 sequence: CASSRNVNTEAFF. CDR3 nucleotides: TGTGCCAGCAGCCGAAATGTAAACACTGAAGCTTTCTTT.

The chain is built from TRBV30 and TRBJ2-1; weak D call: TRBD1 (5 bases). V gave up 3 bases and J gave up 2 bases, with 8 bases separating them. In germline, CDR1 is GTSNPN, CDR2 SVGIG (reference sequence). The CDR3 loop spans 13 amino acids. CDR3 DNA sequence: TGTGCCTGGAGCACAGGACCCTACAATGAGCAGTTCTTC. Its translation is CAWSTGPYNEQFF.

The genes are TRBV5-8 and TRBJ1-1, with TRBD1 as a possible D gene (6 bases). Germline V CDR1 and CDR2: SGHTS, YDEGEE. Trimming removed 3 bases at V and 4 bases at J, with 16 bases between. The CDR3 has 15 amino acids. CDR3 sequence: CASSYYTGSITEAFF. CDR3 nucleotide sequence: TGTGCCAGCAGCTACTACACAGGGTCCATCACTGAAGCTTTCTTT.

This clone was seen once. The V call is TRBV18, the J call TRBJ2-7; no firm D call. The CDR3 runs to 15 residues. Germline values: CDR1 KGHSH, CDR2 LQKENI. The V end was cut by 2 bases, the J end by 3 bases, with 14 bases between. CDR3 nucleotide sequence: TGTGCCAGCTCACCAAGTCAATCCCTTAGCTACGAGCAGTACTTC. Amino acid sequence: CASSPSQSLSYEQYF.

This rearrangement joins TRBV11-2 to TRBJ2-1; TRBD1 might be the D (6 bases). The V end was cut by 7 bases, the J end by 3 bases, with 13 bases between. Germline V gene sequence: CDR1 SGHAT, CDR2 FQNNGV. The CDR3 loop spans 14 amino acids. The CDR3 nucleotides are TGTGCCAGCATAGGGGACAACTACTACAATGAGCAGTTCTTC. Translated, it gives CASIGDNYYNEQFF.

J is TRBJ2-2 and V is TRBV4-1, with 12 bases fitting TRBD2. V gave up 5 bases and J gave up 3 bases; unmatched junction bases: 4. CDR3 length: 16 residues. CDR1 and CDR2 (germline): MGHRA, YSYEKL. CDR3 protein: CASSRLAGVDTGELFF. CDR3 coding DNA: TGCGCCAGCAGCAGACTAGCGGGAGTGGACACCGGGGAGCTGTTTTTT.

The chain links TRBV29-1 to TRBJ2-7; 8 positions agree with TRBD2. Germline CDR1 and CDR2: SQVTM and ANQGSEA. J gave up 4 bases and V 6 bases, and 14 bases lay outside the gene matches. The CDR3 runs to 15 residues. The CDR3 protein is CSVSAAPGTRYEQYF. The CDR3 DNA follows: TGCAGCGTCTCCGCTGCCCCCGGGACTAGATACGAGCAGTACTTC.

The genes are TRBV6-5 and TRBJ2-6, with unresolved D. V gave up 2 bases and J gave up 2 bases, with 7 bases separating them. The CDR3 consists of 15 residues. CDR1 is MNHEY and CDR2 is SVGAGI in the germline V gene. CDR3 loop: CASSYAITGANVLTF. In nucleotides, the CDR3 is TGTGCCAGCAGTTACGCCATTACTGGGGCCAACGTCCTGACTTTC.